One sample yielded the 25 T cell receptor beta chains listed below, sequenced in a study of radiation and T cells in renal cell carcinoma. The table came from immunoSEQ multiplex PCR; TCRdb's copy has only in-frame clones and leaves some out. The sample gives about 130,000 clones, more than 70% of which show up once; 12% is in the top ten. The time point was: baseline pretreatment blood. The treatment: 15 Gy SBRT to primary tumor, nephrectomy 4 weeks later. The input for sequencing was blood, taken from a patient whose treatment included radiotherapy and nephrectomy. Source of these receptors: a woman in her fifties or sixties with renal cell carcinoma.

The CDR3 bases are TGTGCCAGAAGCTTAGGCCCACGTCACTATAATTCACCCCTCCACTTT. This sequence encodes CARSLGPRHYNSPLHF. The chain combines TRBV7-5 with TRBJ1-6. TRBV7-5 is a recognized pseudogene. There are 16 residues in the CDR3.

This rearrangement joins TRBV19 to TRBJ1-2; the D is unclear. Germline V CDR1 and CDR2: LNHDA, SQIVND (reference sequence). The CDR3 has 12 residues. V was cut by 5 bases and J by 4 bases, with 8 bases left in between. DNA for the CDR3: TGTGCCAGTAGTCCGGCCGGCTATGGCTACACCTTC. Translation: CASSPAGYGYTF.

This chain links TRBV29-1 with TRBJ2-5; a weak D match, TRBD2 (6 bases). Trimming stripped 1 base from V and 5 bases from J, with 11 bases between. Germline lookup yields CDR1 SQVTM and CDR2 ANQGSEA. CDR3 length: 13 residues. CDR3 residues: CSVEGQGGETQYF. For the CDR3, the DNA is TGCAGCGTTGAAGGGCAGGGAGGCGAGACCCAGTACTTC.

This clone has a handful of counts. The chain carries TRBV6-6 and TRBJ1-5; D is ambiguous. The CDR3 sequence is 16 residues long. Trimming removed 4 bases from V and 0 bases from J, with 13 bases in between. The germline V gene encodes CDR1 MNHNY and CDR2 SVGAGI (reference sequence). CDR3 loop: CASSSLQTLSNQPQHF. CDR3 nucleotide sequence: TGTGCCAGCAGTTCGCTACAGACCCTTAGCAATCAGCCCCAGCATTTT.

Here the CDR3 DNA reads TGTGCCAGCAGTGAACTGACAGGTCGGGGTGAGACCCAGTACTTC. Amino acid sequence: CASSELTGRGETQYF. The chain couples TRBV2 to TRBJ2-5; D possibly corresponds to TRBD1 (6 bases). CDR3 length: 15 residues. V was pared by 2 bases and J by 5 bases, with 15 bases between. Germline-derived CDR1 and CDR2 are SNHLY and FYNNEI.

The rearrangement uses TRBV7-9 and TRBJ2-1, with D uncertain. Germline-derived CDR1 and CDR2 are SEHNR and FQNEAQ (reference sequence). Trimming took off 5 bases at V and 12 bases at J, with 17 bases between the two ends. This CDR3 contains 13 residues. The CDR3 sequence: CASSPAPGGAQFF. The CDR3 region has the DNA TGTGCCAGCAGCCCTGCCCCAGGTGGAGCGCAGTTCTTC.

The V call is TRBV19, the J call TRBJ1-4; D is ambiguous. Trimming pared 10 bases from V and 6 bases from J, leaving 18 bases between. The CDR3 totals 14 residues. Germline V gene data show CDR1 as LNHDA and CDR2 as SQIVND (reference sequence). CDR3 DNA sequence: TGTGCCACCTCCCCCTCCCAGGCTTATGAAAAACTGTTTTTT. Translating it yields CATSPSQAYEKLFF.

This chain uses TRBV29-1 with TRBJ1-2; TRBD1 aligns across 8 bases. With 7 bases clipped from V and 8 bases from J, the junction kept 9 bases outside the gene matches. Germline CDR1 is SQVTM and CDR2 is ANQGSEA. This CDR3 contains 12 residues. CDR3 bases: TGCAGCGCCGGACAGGGAGGCGACGGCTACACCTTC. This translates into CSAGQGGDGYTF.

This sequence joins TRBV4-1 and TRBJ2-5; TRBD1 matches 10 bases. This CDR3 comprises 16 residues. V lost 1 base to trimming and J lost 5 bases; unmatched junction nucleotides: 7. The germline gives CDR1 MGHRA, CDR2 YSYEKL. CDR3 sequence (DNA): TGCGCCAGCAGCCAAGTTAGACAGGGGGCTTCGGAGACCCAGTACTTC. Amino acids: CASSQVRQGASETQYF.

The chain uses TRBV5-1 and TRBJ2-1; tentatively, D is TRBD1 (5 bases). The V gene's germline CDR1 is SGHRS and CDR2 YFSETQ. V lost 5 bases to trimming and J lost 7 bases, with 13 bases between them. This CDR3 comprises 13 residues. CDR3 nucleotide sequence: TGCGCCAGCAGACTGACAGATTCTAATGAGCAGTTCTTC. Its translation is CASRLTDSNEQFF.

This clone has just one count. The chain recombines TRBV9 with TRBJ2-1; TRBD2 agrees at 7 bases. This CDR3 contains 15 residues. Per the germline V gene, CDR1 is SGDLS and CDR2 is YYNGEE. The V segment lost 3 bases and the J segment 8 bases; nucleotides outside the gene matches: 11. CDR3 region: CASSANPGEGHEQFF. Here the CDR3 DNA reads TGTGCCAGCAGCGCGAACCCTGGGGAGGGCCATGAGCAGTTCTTC. Variable domain in full (rest from reference TRBV9 and TRBJ2-1): DSGVTQTPKHLITATGQRVTLRCSPRSGDLSVYWYQQSLDQGLQFLIQYYNGEERAKGNILERFSAQQFPDLHSELNLSSLELGDSALYFCASSANPGEGHEQFFGPGTRLTVL.

This CDR3 is CAIGAETQYF. CDR3 DNA: TGTGCCATCGGGGCAGAGACCCAGTACTTC. This chain links TRBV6-6 with TRBJ2-5; D is possibly TRBD1 or TRBD2 (5 bases each). V lost 10 bases, J lost 4 bases, and 7 bases lay in between. The CDR3 is made up of 10 amino acids. Germline V gene sequence: CDR1 MNHNY, CDR2 SVGAGI (reference sequence).

V usage is TRBV4-3 and J usage is TRBJ1-1; D perhaps matches TRBD1 (5 bases). The germline V gene encodes CDR1 LGHNA and CDR2 YSLEER. Trimming stripped 0 bases from V and 0 bases from J, with 14 bases between. This CDR3 is 17 amino acids long. CDR3 DNA: TGCGCCAGCAGCCAAGATTGGTACGGACACCTGAACACTGAAGCTTTCTTT. Amino acid sequence: CASSQDWYGHLNTEAFF.

This chain uses TRBV9 with TRBJ2-1; D remains unclear. Trimming took off 3 bases at V and 7 bases at J, with 5 bases between the two ends. There are 11 residues in the CDR3. The germline V gene has CDR1 SGDLS and CDR2 YYNGEE. The CDR3 bases are TGTGCCAGCAGCGCAACGAATGAGCAGTTCTTC. Protein sequence: CASSATNEQFF.

The chain joins TRBV5-1 to TRBJ1-1, with D possibly being TRBD1 (6 bases). The V end lost 2 bases, the J end lost 1 base, and 9 bases lay between the germline ends. Germline V gene sequence: CDR1 SGHRS, CDR2 YFSETQ. CDR3 length: 14 residues. CDR3 DNA sequence: TGCGCCAGCAGCTTAACCAGGGGGAACACTGAAGCTTTCTTT. Its protein product is CASSLTRGNTEAFF.

V is TRBV7-9 and J is TRBJ2-7; TRBD2 matches 9 bases. CDR1 and CDR2 from the germline V gene are SEHNR and FQNEAQ (reference sequence). Unmatched junction bases numbered 6, after V lost 4 bases and J lost 2 bases. The CDR3 has 15 residues. The CDR3 loop reads CASSSSGETPYEQYF. In nucleotides, the CDR3 is TGTGCCAGCAGCTCTAGCGGGGAAACGCCCTACGAGCAGTACTTC.

This clone was observed a few times. This sample also contains other DNA sequences that code for the same CDR3. V gene TRBV15 combines with J gene TRBJ1-6; TRBD1 agrees at 9 bases. The CDR3 totals 15 residues. From germline, CDR1 is LNHNV and CDR2 YYDKDF (reference sequence). V shed 2 bases and J 7 bases; nucleotides not matched to a gene: 3. The CDR3 loop reads CATSRTGTGNSPLHF. CDR3 in DNA: TGTGCCACCAGCAGAACCGGGACAGGGAATTCACCCCTCCACTTT.

The genes are TRBV9 and TRBJ2-4; D is perhaps TRBD1 or TRBD2 (5 bases each). This CDR3 comprises 15 residues. In germline, CDR1 is SGDLS, CDR2 YYNGEE. The V end lost 0 bases, the J end lost 4 bases, and 11 bases lay between the germline ends. CDR3 bases: TGTGCCAGCAGCGTAGCTGGGGGTGGGAAAAACATTCAGTACTTC. Translated, it gives CASSVAGGGKNIQYF.

The chain carries TRBV4-3 and TRBJ1-1; the match to TRBD1 covers 7 bases. CDR3 size: 15 residues. V was pared by 4 bases and J by 7 bases, with 12 bases of the junction left unmatched. CDR1 LGHNA and CDR2 YSLEER come from the germline V gene. The chain's CDR3 is CASSPSGRGQGEAFF. The CDR3 DNA sequence: TGCGCCAGCAGCCCTTCGGGTAGGGGGCAGGGTGAAGCTTTCTTT.

CDR3 sequence reads: CASKGQVTTDTQYF. The CDR3 DNA reads as TGCGCCAGCAAGGGACAGGTGACCACAGATACGCAGTATTTT. This chain connects TRBV5-1 to TRBJ2-3; 8 nucleotides line up with TRBD1. The CDR3 is 14 residues long. Germline lookup yields CDR1 SGHRS and CDR2 YFSETQ. After removal of 6 bases from V and 2 bases from J, the junction contained 5 bases not matched to a gene.

The V and J genes are TRBV10-3 and TRBJ1-5, with 7 nucleotides matching TRBD1. The CDR3 runs 16 residues. The germline CDR1 and CDR2 sequences are ENHRY and SYGVKD. With 0 bases clipped from V and 5 bases from J, the junction kept 7 bases outside the gene matches. CDR3 protein: CAISESRQGEDQPQHF. In DNA form, the CDR3 reads TGTGCCATCAGTGAGTCTAGGCAGGGGGAGGATCAGCCCCAGCATTTT.

The chain joins TRBV30 to TRBJ1-2; 10 bases align to TRBD1. Losses at the gene ends were 6 bases for V and 6 bases for J; bases not matched to a gene: 7. CDR1 and CDR2 (germline): GTSNPN, SVGIG (reference sequence). CDR3 size: 13 residues. As DNA, the CDR3 is TGTGCCTGCGGTTTGACAGGGGGCAATGGCTACACCTTC. Protein sequence: CACGLTGGNGYTF. The full variable domain, with the rest looked up from reference TRBV30 and TRBJ1-2, is SQTIHQWPATLVQPVGSPLSLECTVEGTSNPNLYWYRQAAGRGLQLLFYSVGIGQISSEVPQNLSASRPQDRQFILSSKKLLLSDSGFYLCACGLTGGNGYTFGSGTRLTVV.

The rearrangement links TRBV6-5 to TRBJ1-4, with D uncertain. CDR1 MNHEY and CDR2 SVGAGI come from the germline V gene. The length of the CDR3 is 16 residues. V was clipped by 4 bases and J by 3 bases, with 15 bases between them. CDR3 in DNA: TGTGCCAGCAGTTTGACGAGACGGGCATCTAATGAAAAACTGTTTTTT. Its protein product is CASSLTRRASNEKLFF.

On this clone: Other DNA sequences of this sample code for an identical CDR3. The V call is TRBV19, the J call TRBJ1-3; D uncertain. The germline V and J ends were trimmed by 1 base and 3 bases, with 1 base remaining between them. The CDR3 spans 12 residues. The germline V gene encodes CDR1 LNHDA and CDR2 SQIVND (reference sequence). CDR3 sequence (DNA): TGTGCCAGTAGTATAGGTGGAAACACCATATATTTT. Its translation: CASSIGGNTIYF.

The genes are TRBV10-2 and TRBJ2-1; no firm D call. The V and J ends lost 3 bases and 3 bases respectively, with 15 bases between them. Germline V lookup: CDR1 WSHSY, CDR2 SAAADI. The CDR3 totals 16 residues. The CDR3 DNA sequence: TGCGCCAGCAGTGATGTGGCTAACCTAATCTACAATGAGCAGTTCTTC. Translating it yields CASSDVANLIYNEQFF.